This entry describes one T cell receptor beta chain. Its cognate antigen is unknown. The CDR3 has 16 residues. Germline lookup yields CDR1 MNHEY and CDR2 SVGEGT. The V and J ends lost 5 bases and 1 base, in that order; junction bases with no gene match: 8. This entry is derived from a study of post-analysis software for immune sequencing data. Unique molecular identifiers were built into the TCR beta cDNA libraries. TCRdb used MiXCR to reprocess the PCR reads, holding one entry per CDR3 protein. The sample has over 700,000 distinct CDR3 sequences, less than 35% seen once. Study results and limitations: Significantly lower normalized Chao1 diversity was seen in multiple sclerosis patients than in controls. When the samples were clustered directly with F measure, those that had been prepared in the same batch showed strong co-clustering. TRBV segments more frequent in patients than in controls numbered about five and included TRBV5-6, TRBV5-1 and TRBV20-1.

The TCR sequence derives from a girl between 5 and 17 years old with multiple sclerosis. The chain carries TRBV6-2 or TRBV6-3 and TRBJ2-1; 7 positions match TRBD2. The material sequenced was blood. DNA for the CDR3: TGTGCCAGCAGTCCGCGGGAGCGCGGGTCCTACAATGAGCAGTTCTTC. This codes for CASSPRERGSYNEQFF.